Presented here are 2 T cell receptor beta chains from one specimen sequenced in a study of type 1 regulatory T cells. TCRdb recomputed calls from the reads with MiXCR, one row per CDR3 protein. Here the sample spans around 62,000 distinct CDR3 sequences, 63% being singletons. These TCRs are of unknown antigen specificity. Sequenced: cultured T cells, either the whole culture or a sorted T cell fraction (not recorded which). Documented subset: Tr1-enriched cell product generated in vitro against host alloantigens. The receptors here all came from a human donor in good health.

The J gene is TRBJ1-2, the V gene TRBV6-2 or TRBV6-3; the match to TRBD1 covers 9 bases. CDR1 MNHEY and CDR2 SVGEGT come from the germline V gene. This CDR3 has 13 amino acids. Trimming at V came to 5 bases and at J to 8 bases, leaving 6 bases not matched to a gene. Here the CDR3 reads CASSEQGAGGYTF. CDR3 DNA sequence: TGTGCCAGCAGTGAACAGGGGGCAGGAGGCTACACCTTC.

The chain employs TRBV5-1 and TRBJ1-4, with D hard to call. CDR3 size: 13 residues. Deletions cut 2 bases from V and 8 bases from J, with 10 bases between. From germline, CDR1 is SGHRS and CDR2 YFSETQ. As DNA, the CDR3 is TGCGCCAGCAGCTTACAAATCGGCGAAAAACTGTTTTTT. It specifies CASSLQIGEKLFF.